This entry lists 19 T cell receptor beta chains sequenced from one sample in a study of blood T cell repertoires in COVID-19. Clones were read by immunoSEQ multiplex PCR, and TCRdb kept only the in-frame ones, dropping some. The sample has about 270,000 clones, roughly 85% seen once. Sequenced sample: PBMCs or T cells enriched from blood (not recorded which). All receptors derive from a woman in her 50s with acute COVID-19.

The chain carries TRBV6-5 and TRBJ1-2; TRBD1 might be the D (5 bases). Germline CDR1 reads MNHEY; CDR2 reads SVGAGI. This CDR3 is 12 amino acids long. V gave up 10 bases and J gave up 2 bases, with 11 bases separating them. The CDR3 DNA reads TGTGCCACCGTGCAGGGAAACTATGGCTACACCTTC. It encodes CATVQGNYGYTF.

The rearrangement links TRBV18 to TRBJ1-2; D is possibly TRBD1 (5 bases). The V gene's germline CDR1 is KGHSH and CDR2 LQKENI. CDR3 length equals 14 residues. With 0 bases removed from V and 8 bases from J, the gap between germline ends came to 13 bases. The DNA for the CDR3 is TGTGCCAGCTCACCACCGAGGGAGGGACGAGGCTACACCTTC. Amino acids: CASSPPREGRGYTF.

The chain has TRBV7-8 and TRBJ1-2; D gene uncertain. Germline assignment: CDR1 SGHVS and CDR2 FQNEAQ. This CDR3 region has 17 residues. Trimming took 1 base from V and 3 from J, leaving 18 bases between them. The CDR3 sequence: CASSLVTVSPPYYGYTF. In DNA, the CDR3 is TGTGCCAGCAGCTTAGTAACAGTTTCCCCTCCCTACTATGGCTACACCTTC.

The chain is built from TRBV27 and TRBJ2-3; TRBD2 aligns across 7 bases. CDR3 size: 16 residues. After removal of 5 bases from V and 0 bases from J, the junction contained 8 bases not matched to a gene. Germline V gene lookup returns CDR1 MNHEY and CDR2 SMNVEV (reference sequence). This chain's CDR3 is CASSPELATSTDTQYF. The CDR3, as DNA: TGTGCCAGCAGTCCGGAACTAGCGACTAGCACAGATACGCAGTATTTT.

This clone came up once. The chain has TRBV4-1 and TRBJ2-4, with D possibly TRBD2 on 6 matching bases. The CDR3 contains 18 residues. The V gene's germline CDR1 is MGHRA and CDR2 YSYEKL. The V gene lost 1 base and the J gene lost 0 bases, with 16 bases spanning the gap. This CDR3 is CASSQGPEAGLAKNIQYF. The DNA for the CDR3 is TGCGCCAGCAGCCAAGGGCCCGAGGCGGGGCTAGCCAAAAACATTCAGTACTTC.

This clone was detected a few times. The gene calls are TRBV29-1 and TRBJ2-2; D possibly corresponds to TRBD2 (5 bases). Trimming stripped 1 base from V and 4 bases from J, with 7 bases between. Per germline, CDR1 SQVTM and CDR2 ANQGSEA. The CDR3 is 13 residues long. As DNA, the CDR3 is TGCAGCGTTGAAGGGCGGGTCACCGGGGAGCTGTTTTTT. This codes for CSVEGRVTGELFF.

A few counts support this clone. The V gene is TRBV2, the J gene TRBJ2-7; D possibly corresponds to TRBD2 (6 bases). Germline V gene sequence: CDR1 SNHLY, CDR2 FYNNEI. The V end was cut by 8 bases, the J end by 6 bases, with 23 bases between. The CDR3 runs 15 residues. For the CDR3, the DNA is TGTGCCAGCTCGAAAGAGCGGGCCCCCTTGAGCGAGCAGTACTTC. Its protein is CASSKERAPLSEQYF.

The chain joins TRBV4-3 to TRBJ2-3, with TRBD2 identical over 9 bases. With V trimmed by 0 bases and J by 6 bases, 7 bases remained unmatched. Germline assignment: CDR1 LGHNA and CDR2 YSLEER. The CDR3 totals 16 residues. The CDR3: CASSQDGTSLRDTQYF. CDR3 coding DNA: TGCGCCAGCAGCCAAGACGGGACTAGCTTGAGGGATACGCAGTATTTT.

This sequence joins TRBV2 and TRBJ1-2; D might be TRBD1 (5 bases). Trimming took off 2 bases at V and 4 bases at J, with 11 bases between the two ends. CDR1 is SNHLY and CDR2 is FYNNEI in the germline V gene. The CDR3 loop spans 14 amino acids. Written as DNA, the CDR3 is TGTGCCAGCAGTGAACGTGGACACCTCTATGGCTACACCTTC. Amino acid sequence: CASSERGHLYGYTF. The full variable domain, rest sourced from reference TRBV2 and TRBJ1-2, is EPEVTQTPSHQVTQMGQEVILRCVPISNHLYFYWYRQILGQKVEFLVSFYNNEISEKSEIFDDQFSVERPDGSNFTLKIRSTKLEDSAMYFCASSERGHLYGYTFGSGTRLTVV.

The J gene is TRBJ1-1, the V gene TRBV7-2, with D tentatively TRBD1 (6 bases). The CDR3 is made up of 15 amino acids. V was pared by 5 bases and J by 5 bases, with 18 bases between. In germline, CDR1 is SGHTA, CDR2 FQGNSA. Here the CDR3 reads CASSPNSPGQTEAFF. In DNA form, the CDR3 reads TGTGCCAGCAGCCCAAATTCGCCCGGACAGACTGAAGCTTTCTTT.

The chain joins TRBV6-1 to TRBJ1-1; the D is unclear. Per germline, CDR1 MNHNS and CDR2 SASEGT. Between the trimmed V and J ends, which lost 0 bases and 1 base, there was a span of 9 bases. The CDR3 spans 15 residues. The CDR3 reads CASSEASYRNTEAFF. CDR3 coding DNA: TGTGCCAGCAGTGAAGCAAGTTATAGGAACACTGAAGCTTTCTTT.

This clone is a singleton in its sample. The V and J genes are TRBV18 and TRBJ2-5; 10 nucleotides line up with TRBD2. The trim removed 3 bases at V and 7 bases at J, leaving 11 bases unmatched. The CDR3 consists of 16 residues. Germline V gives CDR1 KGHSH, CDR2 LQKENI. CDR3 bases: TGTGCCAGCTCACCCCCAGCGGGGGGGGATCGCGGGACCCAGTACTTC. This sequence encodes CASSPPAGGDRGTQYF.

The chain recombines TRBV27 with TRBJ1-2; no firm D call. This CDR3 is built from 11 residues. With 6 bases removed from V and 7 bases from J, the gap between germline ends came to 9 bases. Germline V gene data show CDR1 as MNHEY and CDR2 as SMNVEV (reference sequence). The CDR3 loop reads CASRTSGGYTF. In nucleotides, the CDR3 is TGTGCCAGCAGAACTTCTGGTGGCTACACCTTC.

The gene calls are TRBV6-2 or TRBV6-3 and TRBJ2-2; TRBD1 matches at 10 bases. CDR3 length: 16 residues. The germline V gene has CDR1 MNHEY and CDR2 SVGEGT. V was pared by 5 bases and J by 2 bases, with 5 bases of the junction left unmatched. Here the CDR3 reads CASSRRTGGNTGELFF. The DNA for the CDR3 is TGTGCCAGCAGTAGACGGACAGGGGGTAACACCGGGGAGCTGTTTTTT.

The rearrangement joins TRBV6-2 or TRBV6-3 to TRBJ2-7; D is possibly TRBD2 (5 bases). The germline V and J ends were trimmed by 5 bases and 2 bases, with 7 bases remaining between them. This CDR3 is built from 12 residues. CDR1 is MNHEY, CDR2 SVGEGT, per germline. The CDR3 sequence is CASSSGAYEQYF. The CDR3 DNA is TGTGCCAGCAGTAGCGGCGCCTACGAGCAGTACTTC.

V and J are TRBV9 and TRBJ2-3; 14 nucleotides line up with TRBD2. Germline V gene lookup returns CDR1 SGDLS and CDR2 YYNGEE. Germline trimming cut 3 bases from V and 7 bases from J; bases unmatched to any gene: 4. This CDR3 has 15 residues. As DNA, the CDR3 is TGTGCCAGCAGCGCGGGGACTAGCGGGGGCCATACGCAGTATTTT. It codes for CASSAGTSGGHTQYF.

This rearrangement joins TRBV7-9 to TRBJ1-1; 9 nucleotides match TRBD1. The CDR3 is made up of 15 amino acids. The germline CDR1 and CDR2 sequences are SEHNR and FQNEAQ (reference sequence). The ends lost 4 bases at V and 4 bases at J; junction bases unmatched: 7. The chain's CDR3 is CASSSPDRGPTEAFF. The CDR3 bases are TGTGCCAGCAGCTCTCCGGACAGGGGCCCCACTGAAGCTTTCTTT.

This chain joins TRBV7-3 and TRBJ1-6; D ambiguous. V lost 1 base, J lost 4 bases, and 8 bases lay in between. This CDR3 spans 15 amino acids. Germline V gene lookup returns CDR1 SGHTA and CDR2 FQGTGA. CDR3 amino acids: CASSLNLGYNSPLHF. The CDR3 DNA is TGTGCCAGCAGCTTAAACCTCGGGTATAATTCACCCCTCCACTTT.

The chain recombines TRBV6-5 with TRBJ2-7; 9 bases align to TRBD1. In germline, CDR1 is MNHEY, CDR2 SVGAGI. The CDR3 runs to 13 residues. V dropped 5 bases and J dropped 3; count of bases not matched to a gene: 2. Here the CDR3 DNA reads TGTGCCAGCAGTCGGGACAGGGTCTACGAGCAGTACTTC. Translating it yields CASSRDRVYEQYF.